This T cell receptor beta chain was documented in a study of blood T cell repertoires in COVID-19. Study overall: The origin of the acute and convalescent COVID-19 samples was the United States, Italy and Spain.

Participants were aged about 18 to 89 years from 20 to 30 US areas. Participants' reported clinical history set cohort assignment. This CDR3 contains 10 residues. Between the trimmed V and J ends, which lost 9 bases and 10 bases, there was a span of 9 bases. Method: immunoSEQ multiplex PCR; TCRdb's copy keeps in-frame clones and lacks some. The sample has 200,000 to 250,000 clones, approximately 84% seen once. This clone was counted a single time. Sequencing was performed on PBMCs or T cells enriched from blood (not recorded which). This clonotype was sampled from a man in his forties who had recovered from COVID-19. The V and J genes are TRBV12-3 or TRBV12-4 and TRBJ1-4; tentatively, D is TRBD1 (5 bases). This chain's CDR3 is CASGGGKLFF. The CDR3 DNA is TGTGCCAGTGGGGGGGGAAAACTGTTTTTT.